This entry concerns a single T cell receptor (beta chain). Antigen: not known. The junction shows a germline mismatch at one end, possibly a read error. This record belongs to a study of blood T cells in healthy people across ages. Findings and limits, study-wide: Age advanced and TCR beta diversity per million T cells fell, roughly linearly.

Each of the donors had 8 to 10 milliliters of peripheral blood drawn into EDTA-treated Vacutainer tubes. CDR3 length: 13 residues. PCR was performed a second time for about 7 to 12 cycles using a sample-barcoded 5' primer and a J-beta primer mix. TCRdb reprocessed the 5' RACE reads via MiXCR and lists one record per CDR3 protein. The sample contains roughly 1.9 million distinct CDR3 sequences, roughly two fifths of which appear only once. Sequenced sample: blood. This receptor was identified in a human donor in good health. The chain combines TRBV12-3 or TRBV12-4 with TRBJ2-7; a weak D match, TRBD2 (6 bases). As DNA, the CDR3 is TGTGCCAGCAGATACGGGGGTTTGGGCGAGCGGTACTTC. This gives the protein CASRYGGLGERYF.